This TCR beta chain appears in the sequencing data of a study of T cells expressing NK-cell markers. Across the study: Sequencing of TCR beta repertoires drew on sorted CD3+CD56+NKG2C+, CD3+CD56+NKG2C- and CD3+CD56-NKG2C+ T cells.

The CDR3 is made up of 16 amino acids. In germline, CDR1 is MNHEY, CDR2 SVGAGI. Reprocessing the 5' RACE reads, TCRdb reports a single entry for every CDR3 protein and omits DNA. The record lists about 190,000 distinct CDR3 sequences, of which the ten most abundant hold 20% to 25%. Sample: blood T cells: a sorted CD56 or NKG2C T cell subset, CD4+ or CD8+ T cells, or bulk PBMC T cells (not recorded which). This receptor was identified in a man aged 18-75 years in good health. The chain couples TRBV6-5 to TRBJ2-7; TCRdb names TRBD2, which stays unverified in the absence of DNA. The CDR3 sequence: CASSYMYGKGLEEQYF.